The 25 T cell receptor beta chains below come from one sample, sequenced in a study of blood T cell repertoires in COVID-19 (dated by TCRdb to about 2020). Receptor libraries were prepared by the immunoSEQ multiplex PCR assay. Held by TCRdb, this immuneACCESS table contains in-frame sequences only and omits some clones. Under half of the omission traces to an unresolved V gene where checked; the cause of the rest is unknown. The sample includes 150,000 or so clones, with roughly 87% observed a single time. 3.5% to 4.5% of the sample goes to the ten largest clones. Sequencing input: PBMCs or T cells enriched from blood (not recorded which). The receptors were gathered from a woman in her thirties or forties who had been exposed to COVID-19.

This chain joins TRBV7-2 and TRBJ2-7; 7 bases map to TRBD1. V shed 5 bases, J shed 2 bases, and the junction held 6 bases outside the gene matches. Germline-derived CDR1 and CDR2 are SGHTA and FQGNSA. This CDR3 region has 14 residues. The CDR3 sequence: CASSQRQGPYEQYF. The CDR3 DNA follows: TGTGCCAGCAGCCAAAGACAGGGCCCCTACGAGCAGTACTTC.

The chain uses TRBV12-3 or TRBV12-4 and TRBJ1-6; D is perhaps TRBD1 (6 bases). V lost 6 bases and J lost 9, with 12 bases in between. This CDR3 comprises 13 residues. CDR3 bases: TGTGCCAGCAGATCATCAGGGGCTTCACCCCTCCACTTT. Residues: CASRSSGASPLHF.

V is TRBV29-1 and J is TRBJ2-5; 9 bases are a match to TRBD2. Germline V gene data show CDR1 as SQVTM and CDR2 as ANQGSEA. V lost 3 bases and J lost 5; bases outside the gene matches: 10. This CDR3 is 15 amino acids long. For the CDR3, the DNA is TGCAGCGTTGATGAGAGGACTAGCGCCGAGGAGACCCAGTACTTC. Amino acids: CSVDERTSAEETQYF.

This clone was seen just once. V usage is TRBV10-3 and J usage is TRBJ2-1, with 10 bases lining up with TRBD2. The CDR3 has 16 residues. Trimming took 6 bases from V and 2 from J; bases not matched to a gene: 7. The germline gives CDR1 ENHRY, CDR2 SYGVKD. The CDR3: CAISSTGTSAYNEQFF. The CDR3 nucleotides read TGTGCCATCAGCTCCACCGGGACTAGCGCCTACAATGAGCAGTTCTTC.

The rearrangement uses TRBV28 and TRBJ2-7; TRBD1 is a possible D gene (6 bases). Deletions cut 6 bases from V and 5 bases from J, with 14 bases between. Germline V gene lookup returns CDR1 MDHEN and CDR2 SYDVKM. This CDR3 has 13 residues. The CDR3 region has the DNA TGTGCCAGCAGAAGCCAGGACAGTAACGAGCAGTACTTC. Protein: CASRSQDSNEQYF. The variable domain in full, with the rest retrieved from reference TRBV28 and TRBJ2-7, is DVKVTQSSRYLVKRTGEKVFLECVQDMDHENMFWYRQDPGLGLRLIYFSYDVKMKEKGDIPEGYSVSREKKERFSLILESASTNQTSMYLCASRSQDSNEQYFGPGTRLTVT.

This rearrangement joins TRBV6-5 to TRBJ2-1, with a tentative D call TRBD2 (6 bases). V was shortened by 8 bases and J by 6 bases, with 14 bases between the two germline ends. Looked up from germline, CDR1 is MNHEY and CDR2 is SVGAGI. The CDR3 extends over 13 amino acids. CDR3 sequence (DNA): TGTGCCAGCGGGGGGACTCCAAGCAATGAGCAGTTCTTC. Amino acids: CASGGTPSNEQFF.

The CDR3, as DNA: TGTGCCAGCAGTTTAGGGGACAGATCTGGGGCCAACGTCCTGACTTTC. Encoded protein: CASSLGDRSGANVLTF. The V gene is TRBV28, the J gene TRBJ2-6, with TRBD1 matching 7 bases. The CDR3 is 16 amino acids. V was pared by 2 bases and J by 1 base, with 2 bases of the junction left unmatched. Germline loops: CDR1 MDHEN, CDR2 SYDVKM.

This chain joins TRBV19 and TRBJ2-5, with TRBD2 identical over 13 bases. Losses at the gene ends were 7 bases for V and 4 bases for J; bases not matched to a gene: 3. The CDR3 sequence is 14 residues long. Germline V CDR1 and CDR2: LNHDA, SQIVND (reference sequence). CDR3 sequence: CASKRTSGGETQYF. In nucleotides, the CDR3 is TGTGCCAGTAAAAGGACTAGCGGGGGAGAGACCCAGTACTTC.

This clone was seen a single time. V and J are TRBV28 and TRBJ2-7; 7 bases are shared with TRBD1. The CDR3 contains 13 residues. Germline lookup yields CDR1 MDHEN and CDR2 SYDVKM. J was trimmed by 5 bases and V by 3 bases; bases with no gene match: 4. This CDR3 is CASSFTGENEQYF. DNA of the CDR3: TGTGCCAGCAGTTTTACAGGGGAGAACGAGCAGTACTTC.

This clone was detected only a few times. The rearrangement links TRBV5-1 to TRBJ2-1, with 11 bases matching TRBD2. The V gene's germline CDR1 is SGHRS and CDR2 YFSETQ. Trimming at V came to 0 bases and at J to 8 bases, leaving 7 bases not matched to a gene. The CDR3 is made up of 16 amino acids. As DNA, the CDR3 is TGCGCCAGCAGCTTGGTATCTAGCGGGGGGACGGATGAGCAGTTCTTC. Amino acids: CASSLVSSGGTDEQFF.

CDR3 DNA sequence: TGTGCCAGCAGCCGGGGACAGGGCTATGGCTACACCTTC. Translation: CASSRGQGYGYTF. The gene calls are TRBV28 and TRBJ1-2, with 9 bases that match TRBD1. V was clipped by 6 bases and J by 4 bases; unmatched bases: 3. The CDR3 contains 13 residues. CDR1 and CDR2 from the germline V gene are MDHEN and SYDVKM.

The J gene is TRBJ2-1, the V gene TRBV9, with 8 bases matching TRBD2. V was pared by 1 base and J by 0 bases, with 6 bases of the junction left unmatched. From germline, CDR1 is SGDLS and CDR2 YYNGEE. The CDR3 is 17 residues long. CDR3 in amino acids: CASSVSGGGLSYNEQFF. In DNA, the CDR3 is TGTGCCAGCAGCGTAAGCGGGGGAGGGCTCTCCTACAATGAGCAGTTCTTC.

In DNA, the CDR3 is TGTGCCAGCAGCTCAGGGCAGTTCAACACCGGGGAGCTGTTTTTT. This codes for CASSSGQFNTGELFF. V gene TRBV28 combines with J gene TRBJ2-2, with D possibly being TRBD1 (5 bases). The CDR3 extends over 15 amino acids. Between the trimmed V and J ends, which lost 6 bases and 2 bases, there was a span of 13 bases. Germline loops: CDR1 MDHEN, CDR2 SYDVKM.

The CDR3 spells CASSAPGGVGGNTIYF. In nucleotides, the CDR3 is TGTGCCAGCAGCGCCCCGGGGGGGGTCGGTGGAAACACCATATATTTT. The chain employs TRBV9 and TRBJ1-3, with D possibly being TRBD1 (5 bases). Per germline, CDR1 SGDLS and CDR2 YYNGEE. V was pared by 3 bases and J by 3 bases, with 16 bases between. The CDR3 has 16 residues.

The chain combines TRBV19 with TRBJ2-3, with 10 bases identical to TRBD2. Germline CDR1 LNHDA, CDR2 SQIVND (reference sequence). The CDR3 runs to 17 residues. V shed 3 bases and J 6 bases; nucleotides not matched to a gene: 12. CDR3 nucleotides: TGTGCCAGTAGTATCCTACTAGCGGGGACTGAGGGGGATACGCAGTATTTT. Residues: CASSILLAGTEGDTQYF.

The V gene is TRBV7-8, the J gene TRBJ1-1; 8 positions match TRBD1. The germline V gene encodes CDR1 SGHVS and CDR2 FQNEAQ. This CDR3 region has 14 residues. J lost 11 bases, V lost 5 bases, and 13 bases had no gene match. The CDR3 coding sequence is TGTGCCAGCAGCGCCTCGACAGGGGATTTAGTCGCTTTCTTT. As protein: CASSASTGDLVAFF.

The CDR3 is CASSPVSGNDEQYF. DNA of the CDR3: TGCGCCAGCAGCCCAGTGTCAGGGAACGACGAGCAGTACTTC. The V gene is TRBV5-1, the J gene TRBJ2-7, with a tentative D call TRBD1 (5 bases). The germline V gene encodes CDR1 SGHRS and CDR2 YFSETQ. The ends were cut back, 4 bases at V and 5 bases at J, with 16 bases in the middle. The CDR3 totals 14 residues.

V usage is TRBV6-1 and J usage is TRBJ2-7, with D perhaps TRBD1 (5 bases). The CDR3 contains 14 residues. Between the trimmed V and J ends, which lost 1 base and 3 bases, there was a span of 10 bases. Germline lookup yields CDR1 MNHNS and CDR2 SASEGT. Here the CDR3 reads CASSEVGVNYEQYF. CDR3 DNA: TGTGCCAGCAGTGAAGTAGGGGTAAACTACGAGCAGTACTTC.

This rearrangement joins TRBV5-1 to TRBJ1-2; 9 bases are shared with TRBD1. Germline loops: CDR1 SGHRS, CDR2 YFSETQ. V lost 3 bases to trimming and J lost 9 bases; unmatched junction nucleotides: 6. The CDR3 sequence is 13 residues long. CDR3 amino acids: CASSWDRDRSYTF. The DNA for the CDR3 is TGCGCCAGCAGCTGGGACAGGGACAGGAGCTACACCTTC. The entire variable domain, with the rest obtained from reference TRBV5-1 and TRBJ1-2, is as follows: KAGVTQTPRYLIKTRGQQVTLSCSPISGHRSVSWYQQTPGQGLQFLFEYFSETQRNKGNFPGRFSGRQFSNSRSEMNVSTLELGDSALYLCASSWDRDRSYTFGSGTRLTVV.

The J gene is TRBJ2-7, the V gene TRBV5-1, with no clear D. The CDR3 totals 14 residues. V dropped 5 bases and J dropped 3 bases, with 15 bases sitting between them. In germline, CDR1 is SGHRS, CDR2 YFSETQ. The CDR3 is CASSPPTTYYEQYF. CDR3 DNA: TGCGCCAGCAGTCCACCGACAACTTACTACGAGCAGTACTTC. Full variable domain (remainder filled in from reference TRBV5-1 and TRBJ2-7): KAGVTQTPRYLIKTRGQQVTLSCSPISGHRSVSWYQQTPGQGLQFLFEYFSETQRNKGNFPGRFSGRQFSNSRSEMNVSTLELGDSALYLCASSPPTTYYEQYFGPGTRLTVT.

The genes are TRBV7-9 and TRBJ2-7, with 7 bases that match TRBD1. After removal of 8 bases from V and 3 bases from J, the junction contained 13 bases not matched to a gene. CDR1 SEHNR and CDR2 FQNEAQ come from the germline V gene (reference sequence). The CDR3 spans 15 residues. CDR3 DNA: TGTGCCAGCGGAATAGAGGGACAGTCACTCTACGAGCAGTACTTC. Translated, it gives CASGIEGQSLYEQYF.

J is TRBJ2-7 and V is TRBV21-1; the D call of TRBD1 is as the table states it, not checked on the DNA. TRBV21-1 is a pseudogene segment. There are 12 residues in the CDR3. CDR3 loop: CASNRTGGEQYF. The CDR3 DNA reads TGTGCCAGCAATCGAACAGGGGGCGAGCAGTACTTC.

CDR3 protein: CASSQEFFGSGGYYNEQFF. The CDR3 DNA follows: TGCGCCAGCAGCCAAGAGTTTTTCGGTAGCGGGGGGTACTACAATGAGCAGTTCTTC. This chain uses TRBV4-1 with TRBJ2-1; 10 bases agree with TRBD2. Germline V gene data show CDR1 as MGHRA and CDR2 as YSYEKL. The trim removed 0 bases at V and 3 bases at J, leaving 11 bases unmatched. The CDR3 has 19 amino acids.

The J gene is TRBJ1-1, the V gene TRBV7-9; D may be TRBD1 (6 bases). Germline V gene data show CDR1 as SEHNR and CDR2 as FQNEAQ (reference sequence). This CDR3 has 15 amino acids. V was pared by 4 bases and J by 2 bases, with 14 bases between. The CDR3 coding sequence is TGTGCCAGCAGCTCCCGGCAGGGGAGTAACACTGAAGCTTTCTTT. It yields the protein CASSSRQGSNTEAFF.

J is TRBJ1-2 and V is TRBV21-1. TRBV21-1 counts as a pseudogene. The CDR3 sequence is 15 residues long. CDR3 in amino acids: CASSASEEENYGYTF. CDR3 coding DNA: TGTGCCAGCAGCGCTTCAGAGGAGGAAAACTATGGCTACACCTTC.